This T cell receptor beta chain stems from a study of blood T cell repertoires in COVID-19. Germline V gene data show CDR1 as LGHNA and CDR2 as YNFKEQ. The CDR3 sequence is 16 residues long. The V segment lost 0 bases and the J segment 5 bases; nucleotides outside the gene matches: 6. Here immunoSEQ multiplex PCR was the method, and the copy in TCRdb shows in-frame clones only, minus some. The sample holds approximately 150,000 clones; about 91% are singletons and the top ten take around 3.9%. The TCR sequence derives from a woman aged 60-75 years who had recovered from COVID-19. Sequencing was carried out using peripheral blood. V gene TRBV4-2 combines with J gene TRBJ2-2, with 7 bases fitting TRBD2. The CDR3 bases are TGTGCCAGCAGCCAAGAAGGGACTAAGACTACCGGGGAGCTGTTTTTT. Translated, it gives CASSQEGTKTTGELFF.